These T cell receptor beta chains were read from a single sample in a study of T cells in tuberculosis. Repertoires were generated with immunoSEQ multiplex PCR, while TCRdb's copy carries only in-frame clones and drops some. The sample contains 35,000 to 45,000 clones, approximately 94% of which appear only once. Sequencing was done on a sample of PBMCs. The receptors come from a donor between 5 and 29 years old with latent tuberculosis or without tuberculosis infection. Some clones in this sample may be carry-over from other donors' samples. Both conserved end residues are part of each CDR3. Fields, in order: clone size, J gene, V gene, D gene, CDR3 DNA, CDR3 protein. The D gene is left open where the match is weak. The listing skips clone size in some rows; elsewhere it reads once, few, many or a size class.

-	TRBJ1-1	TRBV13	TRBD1	TGTGCCAGCAGCTTAGGACAGGGGCGCACTGAAGCTTTCTTT	CASSLGQGRTEAFF
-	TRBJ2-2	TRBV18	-	TGTGCCAGCTCACCATCTACTAGTGTGGCCGGGGAGCTGTTTTTT	CASSPSTSVAGELFF
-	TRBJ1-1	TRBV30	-	TGTGCCAACCGCGAATCTATTGGCGGCACTGAAGCTTTCTTT	CANRESIGGTEAFF
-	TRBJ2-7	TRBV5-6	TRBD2	TGTGCCAGCAGCTATTCTAGCGGGAGCTCCTACGAGCAGTACTTC	CASSYSSGSSYEQYF
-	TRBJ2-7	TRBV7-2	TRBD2	TGTGCCAGCAGTCTCCGAGCGGGAGGGCCCTACGAGCAGTACTTC	CASSLRAGGPYEQYF
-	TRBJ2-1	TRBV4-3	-	TGCGCCAGCAGCCAAGGGTCCTCCCCAGGCAATGAGCAGTTCTTC	CASSQGSSPGNEQFF
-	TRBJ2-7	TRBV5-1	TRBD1	TGCGCCAGCAGCTTGGGCCAGGGGGCAGGATACGAGCAGTACTTC	CASSLGQGAGYEQYF
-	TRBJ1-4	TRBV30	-	TGTGCCTGGAGGCCCCACAGGGATGAAAAACTGTTTTTT	CAWRPHRDEKLFF
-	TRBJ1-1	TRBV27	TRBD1	TGTGCCAGCAGAAAGGGACAGGGCAACACTGAAGCTTTCTTT	CASRKGQGNTEAFF
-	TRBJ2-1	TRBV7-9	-	TGTGCCAGCAGCCATTCGAGCCCCAATGAGCAGTTCTTC	CASSHSSPNEQFF
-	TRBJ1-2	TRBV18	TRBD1	TGTGCCAGCTCCCCTTCCCTAGGCGAGGGGGCTGGCTACACCTTC	CASSPSLGEGAGYTF
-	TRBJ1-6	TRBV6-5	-	TGTGCCAGCAGTTACTCCCTTCCCGCGAATTCACCCCTCCACTTT	CASSYSLPANSPLHF
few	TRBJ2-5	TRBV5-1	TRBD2	TGCGCCAGCAGCCACTCCCCCGTTAGCGGGAGAGGTGAGACCCAGTACTTC	CASSHSPVSGRGETQYF
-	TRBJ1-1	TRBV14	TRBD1	TGTGCCAGCAGCCAAGAACTCAGGGGGATCGCTTTCTTT	CASSQELRGIAFF
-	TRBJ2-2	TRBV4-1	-	TGCGCCAGCAGCCAAGATGCGGTCTCCGGGGAGCTGTTTTTT	CASSQDAVSGELFF
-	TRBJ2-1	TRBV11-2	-	TGTGCCAGCAGCTTTGAGGGCAGCTCCTACAATGAGCAGTTCTTC	CASSFEGSSYNEQFF
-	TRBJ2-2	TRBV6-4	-	TGTGCCAGCAGTGACTCAGGAACTAGAGACACCGGGGAGCTGTTTTTT	CASSDSGTRDTGELFF
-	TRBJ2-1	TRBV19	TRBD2	TGTGCCAGTAGCCAGACTAGCGGCTACTACAATGAGCAGTTCTTC	CASSQTSGYYNEQFF
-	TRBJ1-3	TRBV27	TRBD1	TGTGCCAGCAGTTTCACAGGGGCCGGAAACACCATATATTTT	CASSFTGAGNTIYF
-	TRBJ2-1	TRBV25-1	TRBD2	TGTGCCAGTGTAGCGGGAGCTCGACCTGAGCAGTTCTTC	CASVAGARPEQFF
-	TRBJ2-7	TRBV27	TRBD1	TGTGCCAGCAGTCCCCGGACAGGGCCGGTTCGGGACGAGCAGTACTTC	CASSPRTGPVRDEQYF
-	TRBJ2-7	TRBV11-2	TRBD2	TGTGCCAGCAGCTTAGTTGCGGGAGCAGGCGAGCAGTACTTC	CASSLVAGAGEQYF
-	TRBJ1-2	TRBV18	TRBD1	TGTGCCAGCTCACGCACCGGGACAGGGTCCGGCGGTGGCTACACCTTC	CASSRTGTGSGGGYTF
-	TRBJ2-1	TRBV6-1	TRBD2	TGTGCCAGCAGTGAACGTTGGCTAGCGGGAGGCGATGAGCAGTTCTTC	CASSERWLAGGDEQFF
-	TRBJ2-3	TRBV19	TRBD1	TGTGCCAGTAGTAAGGACAGGGAAGGGGCAGATACGCAGTATTTT	CASSKDREGADTQYF
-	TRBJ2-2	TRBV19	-	TGTGCCAGTAGCCGGGGTCCGGGGAACACCGGGGAGCTGTTTTTT	CASSRGPGNTGELFF
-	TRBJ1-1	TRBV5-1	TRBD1	TGCGCCAGCAGCTTGCCAGGACAGGGGGGAACTGAAGCTTTCTTT	CASSLPGQGGTEAFF
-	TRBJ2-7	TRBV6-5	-	TGTGCCAGCGGCCAACAGGGCGGCAACGAGCAGTACTTC	CASGQQGGNEQYF
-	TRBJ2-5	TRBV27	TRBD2	TGTGCCAGCAGTTCTAGCGGGAGTTGGGAGACCCAGTACTTC	CASSSSGSWETQYF
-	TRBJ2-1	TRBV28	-	TGTGCCAGCAGCCGAGGGGGGGCAGTCGCCTACAATGAGCAGTTCTTC	CASSRGGAVAYNEQFF
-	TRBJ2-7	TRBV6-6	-	TGTGCCAGCAGACCCCCCGGAGGAGACGAGCAGTACTTC	CASRPPGGDEQYF
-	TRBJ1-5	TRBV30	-	TGTGCCTGGAGTGGAGGTAGGAATCAGCCCCAGCATTTT	CAWSGGRNQPQHF
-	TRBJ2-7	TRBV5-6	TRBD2	TGTGCCAGCAGGACTAGCGGGAGCTCCTACGAGCAGTACTTC	CASRTSGSSYEQYF
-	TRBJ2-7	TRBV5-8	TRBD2	TGTGCCAGCAACCCTGGGACTAGCGGGAGTGTTTCCTACGAGCAGTACTTC	CASNPGTSGSVSYEQYF
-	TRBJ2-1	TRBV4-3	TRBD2	TGCGCCAGCAGCCACCGACTAGCGTCCATATACAATGAGCAGTTCTTC	CASSHRLASIYNEQFF
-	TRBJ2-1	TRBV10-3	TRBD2	TGTGCCATCAAACTAGGCGGACTAGCGGGAAGTGAGCAGTTCTTC	CAIKLGGLAGSEQFF
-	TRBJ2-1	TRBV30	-	TGTGCCTCCAACTCCGAGTCAAGCTCCTACAATGAGCAGTTCTTC	CASNSESSSYNEQFF
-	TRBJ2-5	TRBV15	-	TGTGCCACCAGCAGAGATCCCGGGCAAGAGACCCAGTACTTC	CATSRDPGQETQYF
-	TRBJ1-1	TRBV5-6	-	TGTGCCAGCAGCTTGACGGTCACTGAAGCTTTCTTT	CASSLTVTEAFF
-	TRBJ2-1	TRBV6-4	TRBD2	TGTGCCAGCAGTGACGGGACTAGCTCCTACAATGAGCAGTTCTTC	CASSDGTSSYNEQFF
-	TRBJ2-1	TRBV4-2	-	TGTGCCAGCAGCCAAGGACTAAATTCCTACAATGAGCAGTTCTTC	CASSQGLNSYNEQFF
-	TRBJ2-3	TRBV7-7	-	TGTGCCAGCAGCTTAAATGGGGGGAGCACAGATACGCAGTATTTT	CASSLNGGSTDTQYF
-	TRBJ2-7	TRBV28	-	TGTGCCAGCAGCCCAAGATTAGGGGCGGCCTCCTACGAGCAGTACTTC	CASSPRLGAASYEQYF